This TCR beta chain was found in a study of blood T cells in healthy people across ages. Study findings and constraints: The unknown donor CMV status may have confounded expanded clonotype changes. Both naive CD4+ cell counts and diversity were greater in long-lived donors than in aged donors.

A second PCR of 7 to 11 cycles used a sample-barcoded 5' primer and a J-beta primer mix. One entry per CDR3 protein results from TCRdb running MiXCR on the 5' RACE reads. This sample has 800,000 or so distinct CDR3 sequences, with roughly 25% found just once. This clonotype was found a few times. What it recognizes is unknown. There are 12 residues in the CDR3. With V trimmed by 7 bases and J by 3 bases, 5 bases remained unmatched. The germline V gene has CDR1 SQVTM and CDR2 ANQGSEA. The same data also contributed to another study, on T cells of mothers and their children.

The chain has TRBV29-1 and TRBJ1-2, with 7 bases fitting TRBD1. The receptor comes from a boy younger than 18 in good health. What was sequenced was blood. The CDR3 reads CSADREHYGYTF. In DNA form, the CDR3 reads TGCAGCGCAGACAGGGAGCACTATGGCTACACCTTC. The variable domain in full, with the rest retrieved from reference TRBV29-1 and TRBJ1-2, is SAVISQKPSRDICQRGTSLTIQCQVDSQVTMMFWYRQQPGQSLTLIATANQGSEATYESGFVIDKFPISRPNLTFSTLTVSNMSPEDSSIYLCSADREHYGYTFGSGTRLTVV.